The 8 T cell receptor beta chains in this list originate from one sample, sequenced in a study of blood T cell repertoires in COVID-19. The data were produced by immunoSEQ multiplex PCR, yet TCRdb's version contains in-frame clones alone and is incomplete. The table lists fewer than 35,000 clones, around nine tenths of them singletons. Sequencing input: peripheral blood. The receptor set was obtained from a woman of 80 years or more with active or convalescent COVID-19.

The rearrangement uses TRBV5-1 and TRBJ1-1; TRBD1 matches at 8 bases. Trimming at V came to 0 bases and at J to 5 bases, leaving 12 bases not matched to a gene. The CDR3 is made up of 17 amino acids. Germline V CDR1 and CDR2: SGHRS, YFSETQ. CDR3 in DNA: TGCGCCAGCAGCTTGGCCAGGACAGGGCAGAGGGGAACTGAAGCTTTCTTT. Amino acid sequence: CASSLARTGQRGTEAFF. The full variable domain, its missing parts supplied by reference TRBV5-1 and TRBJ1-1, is KAGVTQTPRYLIKTRGQQVTLSCSPISGHRSVSWYQQTPGQGLQFLFEYFSETQRNKGNFPGRFSGRQFSNSRSEMNVSTLELGDSALYLCASSLARTGQRGTEAFFGQGTRLTVV.

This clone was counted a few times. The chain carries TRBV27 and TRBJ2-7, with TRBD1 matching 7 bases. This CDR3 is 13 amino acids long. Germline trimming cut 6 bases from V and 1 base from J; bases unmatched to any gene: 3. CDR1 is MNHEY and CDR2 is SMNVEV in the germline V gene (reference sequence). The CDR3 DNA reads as TGTGCCAGCAGACTGGACAGGTCCTACGAGCAGTACTTC. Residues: CASRLDRSYEQYF.

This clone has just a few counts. CDR3 sequence: CASRQGGTQYF. In DNA form, the CDR3 reads TGTGCCAGTCGACAGGGAGGTACGCAGTATTTT. The V call is TRBV19, the J call TRBJ2-3; tentative D call: TRBD1 (7 bases). Germline CDR1 is LNHDA and CDR2 is SQIVND (reference sequence). The CDR3 extends over 11 amino acids. V dropped 8 bases and J dropped 8 bases, with 11 bases sitting between them.

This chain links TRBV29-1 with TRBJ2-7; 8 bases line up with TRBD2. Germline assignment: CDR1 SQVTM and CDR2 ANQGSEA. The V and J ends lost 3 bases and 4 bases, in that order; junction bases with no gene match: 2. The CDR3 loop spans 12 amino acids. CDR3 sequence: CSVDGGDYEQYF. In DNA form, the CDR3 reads TGCAGCGTTGACGGGGGGGATTACGAGCAGTACTTC.

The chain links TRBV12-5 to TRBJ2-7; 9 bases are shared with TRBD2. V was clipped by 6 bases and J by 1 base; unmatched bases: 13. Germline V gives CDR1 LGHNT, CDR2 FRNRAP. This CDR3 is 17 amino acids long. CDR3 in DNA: TGTGCTAGTGGATGGAGCGGGGGGTCAACTTATTCCTACGAGCAGTACTTC. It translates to CASGWSGGSTYSYEQYF.

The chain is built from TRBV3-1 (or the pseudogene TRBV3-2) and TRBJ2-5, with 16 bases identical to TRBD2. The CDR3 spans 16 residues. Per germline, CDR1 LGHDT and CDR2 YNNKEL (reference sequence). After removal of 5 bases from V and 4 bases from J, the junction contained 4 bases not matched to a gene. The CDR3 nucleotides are TGTGCCAGCAGCAAAGGGACTAGCGGGGGGGGAGAGACCCAGTACTTC. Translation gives CASSKGTSGGGETQYF.

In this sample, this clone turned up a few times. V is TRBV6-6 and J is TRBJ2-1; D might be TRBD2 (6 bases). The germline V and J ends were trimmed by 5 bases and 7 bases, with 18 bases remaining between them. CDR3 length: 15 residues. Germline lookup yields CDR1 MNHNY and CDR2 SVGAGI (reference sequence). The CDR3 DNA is TGTGCCAGCAGTGATCGAGTCGGAGGGGTTAATGAGCAGTTCTTC. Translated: CASSDRVGGVNEQFF.

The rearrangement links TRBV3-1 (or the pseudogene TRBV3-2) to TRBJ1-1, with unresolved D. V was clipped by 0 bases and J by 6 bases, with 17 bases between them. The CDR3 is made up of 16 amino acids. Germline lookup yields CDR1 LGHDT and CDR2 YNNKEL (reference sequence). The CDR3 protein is CASSQDRPRRSSEAFF. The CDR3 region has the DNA TGTGCCAGCAGCCAAGATAGGCCTCGCCGGAGCTCTGAAGCTTTCTTT.